The rows below give T cell receptor beta chains drawn from one sample of a study of regulatory T cells in long-lasting Graves disease. TCRdb reanalysed the multiplex PCR reads using MiXCR and keeps one entry per CDR3 protein. The repertoire holds fewer than 650,000 distinct CDR3 sequences, approximately 15% seen once, with about 17% in the top ten. The same data also went into a second study, on T cells in Graves' hyperthyroidism and ophthalmopathy.

Specimen: peripheral blood mononuclear cells (PBMCs), collected at new diagnosis, from a patient treated with antithyroid drugs. Source of these receptors: a young woman with Graves disease. The CDR3 runs from the conserved cysteine through the conserved F or W. Fields, in order: D gene, V gene, clone size, J gene, CDR3 protein, CDR3 DNA. A D gene is named only where the DNA matches it firmly. Not every row has a clone size; where given, it reads once, few, many or a size class.

-,TRBV4-1,-,TRBJ1-1,CASSSQSKNTEAFF,TGCGCCAGCAGCTCCCAGAGTAAGAACACTGAAGCTTTCTTT
-,TRBV5-1,few,TRBJ2-1,CASSPQTGDISYNEQFF,TGCGCCAGCAGCCCCCAGACAGGTGACATCTCCTACAATGAGCAGTTCTTC
-,TRBV3-1,-,TRBJ2-3,CASSPGRGVGDTQYF,TGTGCCAGCAGCCCGGGCCGGGGTGTTGGAGATACGCAGTATTTT
-,TRBV27,many,TRBJ2-2,CASSFLGNTGELFF,TGTGCCAGCAGTTTCCTGGGGAATACCGGGGAGCTGTTTTTT
-,TRBV2,-,TRBJ2-1,CASSVSSGVNEQFF,TGTGCCAGCAGCGTCTCCTCCGGGGTAAATGAGCAGTTCTTC
TRBD2,TRBV5-1,-,TRBJ2-5,CASSRMTSVQETQYF,TGCGCCAGCAGCCGGATGACTAGCGTACAAGAGACCCAGTACTTC
-,TRBV2,once,TRBJ1-1,CASSDRGHTEAFF,TGTGCCAGCAGTGACAGGGGTCACACTGAAGCTTTCTTT
-,TRBV28,-,TRBJ1-4,CASSLLGSWEKLFF,TGTGCCAGCAGTCTCCTTGGCTCATGGGAAAAACTGTTTTTT
-,TRBV27,few,TRBJ1-5,CASSLGTLGNQPQHF,TGTGCCAGCAGTTTAGGGACACTAGGAAATCAGCCCCAGCATTTT
TRBD2,TRBV7-6,-,TRBJ2-3,CASSLVQAGESDTQYF,TGTGCCAGCAGCTTAGTCCAAGCGGGAGAATCAGATACGCAGTATTTT
-,TRBV5-1,-,TRBJ2-7,CASSPLEGNKAYEQYF,TGCGCCAGCAGCCCATTGGAGGGTAACAAGGCCTACGAGCAGTACTTC
-,TRBV3-1,many,TRBJ2-2,CASSRGTGELFF,TGTGCCAGCAGCCGGGGGACCGGGGAGCTGTTTTTT
-,TRBV9,few,TRBJ2-5,CASSVAAGLETQYF,TGTGCCAGCAGCGTTGCCGCGGGGTTAGAGACCCAGTACTTC
-,TRBV5-1,-,TRBJ1-4,CASSSAVATNEKLFF,TGCGCCAGCAGCTCCGCAGTCGCAACTAATGAAAAACTGTTTTTT
TRBD1,TRBV30,-,TRBJ2-3,CAWSATGTSTDTQYF,TGTGCCTGGAGTGCGACAGGGACCAGCACAGATACGCAGTATTTT
-,TRBV28,many,TRBJ1-6,CASSFGLQGTGGSPLHF,TGTGCCAGCAGTTTCGGGCTCCAGGGAACAGGAGGATCACCCCTCCACTTT
-,TRBV19,many,TRBJ1-6,CASSARGPHSPLHF,TGTGCCAGCTCGGCGCGCGGGCCGCATTCACCCCTCCACTTT
-,TRBV6-5,few,TRBJ2-5,CASSYPELRETQYF,TGTGCCAGCAGTTATCCCGAGCTAAGAGAGACCCAGTACTTC
TRBD2,TRBV5-1,once,TRBJ2-1,CASSLARLAGVGDEQFF,TGCGCCAGCAGCTTGGCCCGGCTAGCGGGAGTGGGCGATGAGCAGTTCTTC
-,TRBV7-9,many,TRBJ2-1,CASSPREFPNEQFF,TGTGCCAGCAGCCCCCGGGAGTTTCCCAATGAGCAGTTCTTC
TRBD2,TRBV6-2/TRBV6-3,many,TRBJ2-1,CASSYPGSGSQAPPYNEQFF,TGTGCCAGCAGTTATCCTGGTAGCGGGAGCCAAGCCCCACCCTACAATGAGCAGTTCTTC
-,TRBV7-9,-,TRBJ2-7,CASSLTDRPGGEQYF,TGTGCCAGCAGCTTGACGGACAGGCCAGGGGGGGAGCAGTACTTC
-,TRBV19,once,TRBJ1-3,CASSIVGAGNTIYF,TGTGCCAGTAGTATAGTGGGAGCTGGAAACACCATATATTTT
-,TRBV30,-,TRBJ1-1,CAWRRTLNTEAFF,TGTGCCTGGAGGAGGACCCTGAACACTGAAGCTTTCTTT
-,TRBV29-1,few,TRBJ2-7,CSVGPGGQYEQYF,TGCAGCGTTGGTCCCGGGGGCCAATACGAGCAGTACTTC
TRBD1,TRBV29-1,many,TRBJ1-1,CSVVGQVNTEAFF,TGCAGCGTCGTGGGACAGGTGAACACTGAAGCTTTCTTT
TRBD1,TRBV20-1,many,TRBJ2-7,CSASGTATYEQYF,TGCAGTGCTAGCGGGACAGCCACCTACGAGCAGTACTTC
-,TRBV15,-,TRBJ2-7,CATSRVPLGTLSSYEQYF,TGTGCCACCAGCAGAGTCCCACTCGGGACATTGAGCTCCTACGAGCAGTACTTC
TRBD2,TRBV2,many,TRBJ2-5,CASSERGLAGVEAQETQYF,TGTGCCAGCAGTGAGAGGGGACTAGCGGGAGTGGAGGCCCAAGAGACCCAGTACTTC
-,TRBV19,few,TRBJ2-1,CASSKAGVAYNEQFF,TGTGCCAGTAGTAAAGCGGGCGTGGCCTACAATGAGCAGTTCTTC
-,TRBV9,few,TRBJ1-2,CASSPDGGFPNYGYTF,TGTGCCAGCAGCCCAGACGGGGGATTCCCTAACTATGGCTACACCTTC
-,TRBV27,many,TRBJ2-5,CASSLSRQEETQYF,TGTGCCAGCAGTTTATCGAGACAAGAAGAGACCCAGTACTTC
-,TRBV6-2/TRBV6-3,many,TRBJ1-2,CASSYSTGLRVSYTF,TGTGCCAGCAGTTACTCAACAGGGTTAAGGGTCAGCTACACCTTC
-,TRBV6-5,many,TRBJ1-2,CASSYEQGHGYTF,TGTGCCAGCAGTTACGAGCAGGGGCACGGCTACACCTTC
-,TRBV11-1,many,TRBJ1-1,CASSWGWGSATEAFF,TGTGCCAGCAGCTGGGGATGGGGGAGTGCCACTGAAGCTTTCTTT
-,TRBV3-1,-,TRBJ2-5,CASSQDDKSQETQYF,TGTGCCAGCAGCCAGGACGACAAGAGCCAAGAGACCCAGTACTTC
-,TRBV18,-,TRBJ1-2,CASSPPPDGGPDGYTF,TGTGCCAGCTCACCACCCCCCGATGGGGGGCCCGATGGCTACACCTTC
TRBD2,TRBV27,-,TRBJ2-1,CASSTSGSYNEQLF,TGTGCCAGCAGTACTAGCGGGAGTTACAATGAGCAGTTATTC
TRBD1,TRBV6-1,-,TRBJ1-1,CATSKAWDRARRNTEAFF,TGTGCCACTTCGAAGGCTTGGGACAGGGCGAGACGAAACACTGAAGCTTTCTTT
-,TRBV6-1,few,TRBJ1-1,CAIMYGFNTEAFF,TGTGCCATCATGTATGGGTTTAACACTGAAGCTTTCTTT
TRBD2,TRBV9,-,TRBJ2-5,CASSAELAGAGETQYF,TGTGCCAGCAGCGCGGAACTAGCGGGCGCGGGGGAGACCCAGTACTTC
-,TRBV2,many,TRBJ2-7,CASSRPFPYEQYF,TGTGCCAGCAGTCGACCATTTCCCTACGAGCAGTACTTC
TRBD2,TRBV28,-,TRBJ2-7,CASSLFRWLAGTYEQYF,TGTGCCAGCAGTTTATTTAGATGGCTAGCGGGGACCTACGAGCAGTACTTC
TRBD1,TRBV27,many,TRBJ2-5,CASSPGTGKASQETQYF,TGTGCCAGCAGTCCCGGGACAGGGAAGGCCTCCCAAGAGACCCAGTACTTC
-,TRBV12-3/TRBV12-4,many,TRBJ2-7,CASRPYDSYEQYF,TGTGCCAGCAGACCGTATGACAGCTACGAGCAGTACTTC
TRBD2,TRBV6-1,-,TRBJ2-1,CASSRPGLADNKQFF,TGTGCCAGCAGTAGACCCGGACTAGCGGACAATAAGCAGTTCTTC
-,TRBV7-2,-,TRBJ2-5,CASSLVAGSTETQYF,TGTGCCAGCAGCTTAGTGGCCGGCTCAACGGAGACCCAGTACTTC
-,TRBV6-1,many,TRBJ1-3,CASNSESSGNTIYF,TGTGCCAGCAATTCGGAGAGCTCTGGAAACACCATATATTTT
TRBD1,TRBV5-1,few,TRBJ2-5,CASRGTGGVESQYF,TGCGCCAGCAGAGGAACAGGGGGTGTGGAGTCCCAGTACTTC
TRBD2,TRBV12-3/TRBV12-4,many,TRBJ2-3,CASSPPGGVGTQYF,TGTGCCAGCAGCCCCCCGGGAGGGGTCGGTACGCAGTATTTT
-,TRBV30,-,TRBJ2-7,CAWSGSPPYEQYF,TGTGCCTGGAGTGGGAGCCCGCCCTACGAGCAGTACTTC
-,TRBV30,many,TRBJ2-7,CAWRVGGAVYEQYF,TGTGCCTGGAGGGTTGGCGGGGCAGTCTACGAGCAGTACTTC
-,TRBV6-1,many,TRBJ2-3,CASKIPVGVSTDTQYF,TGTGCCAGCAAAATCCCAGTGGGGGTTAGCACAGATACGCAGTATTTT
-,TRBV7-2,many,TRBJ2-7,CASSLGLETEQYF,TGTGCCAGCAGCTTAGGTTTGGAAACCGAGCAGTACTTC
-,TRBV19,-,TRBJ2-2,CASSIMGFGELFF,TGTGCCAGTAGTATCATGGGGTTCGGGGAGCTGTTTTTT